The 14 T cell receptor beta chains listed next were all sequenced from one sample in a study of vaccination and CD4 T cells after COVID-19 (dated by TCRdb to between 2021 and 2024). What the treatment or condition label conveys for this sample: approximately 11-day PBMC culture with coronavirus spike peptide pools or control peptides (ViraFEST assay). The library was generated by PCR. Sequencing relied on an Illumina iSeq 100. DNA from cultured CD4+ T cells was subjected to TCR sequencing with the Oncomine TCR Beta short-read assay at the Johns Hopkins FTIC core. TCRdb ran its own pipeline on the public reads, namely fastp trimming at Q25 and MiXCR clone calling, and kept in-frame beta chains. Merged by CDR3 protein, the rows form single entries marked with the most common genes and DNA. In this sample the table shows about 20,000 distinct CDR3 sequences, 48% of which occur a single time. Clones ranked in the top ten supply around 5.5% of the sample.

These receptors' targets are unknown. The specimen was CD4+ T cells from blood, cultured in vitro. Source of these receptors: a human donor who had recovered from COVID-19.

The table lists this clonotype with a few counts. The chain combines TRBV28 with TRBJ1-5; no definite D call. Germline CDR1 MDHEN, CDR2 SYDVKM. Trimming left V 2 bases short and J 11 bases short, with 10 bases between. This CDR3 region has 12 residues. In DNA, the CDR3 is TGTGCCAGCAGTTTAGTCACCCCAGCCCAGCATTTT. This sequence encodes CASSLVTPAQHF.

This chain's CDR3 is CASSLGASPGREKLFF. In nucleotides, the CDR3 is TGTGCCAGCAGCTTAGGAGCGTCACCCGGTAGGGAAAAACTGTTTTTT. The chain carries TRBV7-9 and TRBJ1-4; D gene uncertain. V was shortened by 1 base and J by 8 bases, with 17 bases between the two germline ends. Per the germline V gene, CDR1 is SEHNR and CDR2 is FQNEAQ (reference sequence). The CDR3 sequence is 16 residues long.

A few counts support this clonotype. This chain uses TRBV20-1 with TRBJ2-4, with D maybe TRBD2 (6 bases). The V gene's germline CDR1 is DFQATT and CDR2 SNEGSKA (reference sequence). This CDR3 comprises 16 residues. Trimming stripped 2 bases from V and 6 bases from J, with 20 bases between. CDR3 sequence: CSARSFSTGEGNIQYF. The CDR3 DNA reads TGCAGTGCTAGAAGTTTCTCGACGGGAGAAGGAAACATTCAGTACTTC.

The chain links TRBV12-3 or TRBV12-4 to TRBJ1-6, with 7 bases that match TRBD1. Trimming cost V 3 bases and J 0 bases; bases outside gene matches: 17. CDR3 length: 21 residues. Here the CDR3 reads CASSLRLGQAKLSSYNSPLHF. CDR3 DNA sequence: TGTGCCAGCAGTTTGAGACTAGGACAGGCAAAACTTAGCTCCTATAATTCACCCCTCCACTTT.

As to this clonotype: The junction does not match germline at one end; this may be a read error. The J gene is TRBJ2-3, the V gene TRBV20-1, with TRBD1 matching over 11 bases. CDR3 length equals 14 residues. CDR1 and CDR2 (germline): DFQATT, SNEGSKA (reference sequence). The CDR3 nucleotides are TGCAGTGCTAGGGACAGGGGGCGGGTTGATATGCAGTATTTT. Protein: CSARDRGRVDMQYF.

The V call is TRBV3-1, the J call TRBJ1-1, with 8 bases lining up with TRBD1. V dropped 6 bases and J dropped 3; count of bases not matched to a gene: 6. The germline V gene encodes CDR1 LGHDT and CDR2 YNNKEL (reference sequence). The CDR3 length is 14 residues. CDR3 residues: CASRRTGLDTEAFF. Written as DNA, the CDR3 is TGTGCCAGCAGACGGACAGGGCTTGACACTGAAGCTTTCTTT.

V usage is TRBV20-1 and J usage is TRBJ2-3; possibly TRBD2 for D (6 bases). V dropped 1 base and J dropped 2 bases, with 22 bases sitting between them. CDR1 and CDR2 from the germline V gene are DFQATT and SNEGSKA (reference sequence). The CDR3 sequence is 18 residues long. Here the CDR3 reads CSARGERAQRLNTDTQYF. CDR3 nucleotide sequence: TGCAGTGCTAGAGGAGAGCGGGCCCAACGATTAAACACAGATACGCAGTATTTT.

The CDR3: CASSQEGSGSNQPQHF. The CDR3 DNA reads TGCGCCAGCAGCCAAGAGGGCAGCGGGAGCAATCAGCCCCAGCATTTT. V and J are TRBV4-1 and TRBJ1-5; D is uncertain. The CDR3 is 16 residues long. The germline V gene encodes CDR1 MGHRA and CDR2 YSYEKL. Trimming removed 0 bases from V and 1 base from J, with 10 bases in between.

The sample holds a few counts of this clonotype. The V call is TRBV2, the J call TRBJ2-3; 10 bases align to TRBD2. The CDR3 consists of 16 residues. The J segment lost 2 bases and the V segment lost 11 bases, leaving 13 bases of the junction unmatched. Looked up from germline, CDR1 is SNHLY and CDR2 is FYNNEI. CDR3: CALGVGGLADTDTQYF. CDR3 DNA sequence: TGTGCCCTCGGGGTGGGAGGACTAGCGGACACAGATACGCAGTATTTT.

V and J are TRBV18 and TRBJ2-1; D might be TRBD1 (6 bases). Germline CDR1 is KGHSH and CDR2 is LQKENI. CDR3 length: 14 residues. The V end lost 6 bases, the J end lost 8 bases, and 17 bases lay between the germline ends. CDR3 sequence: CASSTGQGHDEQFF. The CDR3 DNA reads as TGTGCCAGCTCGACGGGACAAGGGCACGATGAGCAGTTCTTC.

The chain joins TRBV10-3 to TRBJ2-5, with a possible D match to TRBD2 (6 bases). V was shortened by 0 bases and J by 9 bases, with 14 bases between the two germline ends. CDR3 size: 14 residues. Germline-derived CDR1 and CDR2 are ENHRY and SYGVKD. The CDR3 is CAISESGGEVPQYF. The DNA of the CDR3 is TGTGCCATCAGTGAGTCCGGGGGAGAGGTCCCCCAGTACTTC.

The genes are TRBV12-3 or TRBV12-4 and TRBJ2-2; 10 bases are shared with TRBD1. This CDR3 is built from 16 residues. With V trimmed by 6 bases and J by 8 bases, 12 bases remained unmatched. The CDR3 coding sequence is TGTGCCAGCAGAGGGACAGGGGTAACCCAAAGGGGGGAGCTGTTTTTT. Translating it yields CASRGTGVTQRGELFF.

The CDR3 protein is CASSFSGRELFF. The CDR3 bases are TGTGCCAGCAGTTTTAGTGGGAGGGAGCTGTTTTTT. The chain joins TRBV27 to TRBJ2-2, with D hard to call. This CDR3 is 12 amino acids long. Trimming took 3 bases from V and 9 from J, leaving 8 bases between them. The germline V gene has CDR1 MNHEY and CDR2 SMNVEV (reference sequence).

The V gene is TRBV19, the J gene TRBJ2-2; the D gene is possibly TRBD2 (5 bases). This CDR3 comprises 15 residues. V was clipped by 5 bases and J by 4 bases, with 14 bases between them. CDR1 and CDR2 from the germline V gene are LNHDA and SQIVND (reference sequence). CDR3 region: CASSPTPAGTGELFF. The DNA of the CDR3 is TGTGCCAGTAGTCCTACCCCGGCGGGCACCGGGGAGCTGTTTTTT. Full variable domain (outside the CDR3, taken from reference TRBV19 and TRBJ2-2): DGGITQSPKYLFRKEGQNVTLSCEQNLNHDAMYWYRQDPGQGLRLIYYSQIVNDFQKGDIAEGYSVSREKKESFPLTVTSAQKNPTAFYLCASSPTPAGTGELFFGEGSRLTVL.